This T cell receptor beta chain came from a study of T cell changes during pregnancy in multiple sclerosis (dated by TCRdb to 2018 to 2020). Notes on the research overall: Changes in the T cell repertoire over the course of pregnancy were examined in this study in women with multiple sclerosis.

Libraries were built with the immunoSEQ multiplex PCR assay. This immuneACCESS table, as held by TCRdb, lists in-frame sequences with V and J called but not all clones. Of the missing ones, under half trace to an unresolved V gene in checked studies; the others have no known cause. Within this sample are more than 35,000 clones, with 85% to 95% of them counted one time only. The ten most abundant clones make up less than 0.45% of the sample. This clone was seen only once. The clone's antigen remains unknown. No base quality values were provided; no much bigger clone lies one nucleotide off. Sequences MDHEN (CDR1) and SYDVKM (CDR2) are obtained from the germline V gene. The trim is 9 bases for V and 5 bases for J, with a gap of 10 bases between the germline ends. The CDR3 measures 11 amino acids from cysteine to phenylalanine. Only the CDR3 part of the read is kept: 33 bases, read in frame from the first base.

The sample consisted of CD4+ T cells from peripheral blood mononuclear cells, taken in the third trimester of pregnancy. The receptor was derived from a female donor in good health, enrolled as a control in a pregnancy study. Recombination joined TRBV28 with TRBJ1-2; no D gene is confidently identified. The nucleotide sequence is given as TGTGCCAGTACCGCGGTATATGGCTACACCTTC. Its protein product is CASTAVYGYTF.